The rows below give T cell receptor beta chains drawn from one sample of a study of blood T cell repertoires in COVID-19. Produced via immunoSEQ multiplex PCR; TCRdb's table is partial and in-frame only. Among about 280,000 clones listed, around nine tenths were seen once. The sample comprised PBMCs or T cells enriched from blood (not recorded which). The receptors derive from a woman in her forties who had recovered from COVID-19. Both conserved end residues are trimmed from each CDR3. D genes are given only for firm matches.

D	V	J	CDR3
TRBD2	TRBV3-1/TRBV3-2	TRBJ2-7	ASSQAPGLAGKEAEQY
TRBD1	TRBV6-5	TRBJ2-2	ASSSGGLPGELF
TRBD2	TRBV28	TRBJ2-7	ASGMAGGPGGEQY
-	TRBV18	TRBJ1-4	ASSPPGLGEKLF
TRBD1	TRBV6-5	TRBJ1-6	ASRVQGQLGSPLH
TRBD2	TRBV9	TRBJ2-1	ASSVSGTNNEQF
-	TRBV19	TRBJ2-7	ASSSSPQRASTYEQY
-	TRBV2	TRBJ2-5	ASSEREQETQY
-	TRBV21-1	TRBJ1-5	ASSRLFTNQPQH
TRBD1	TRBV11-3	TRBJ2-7	ASSLGGTGHYEQY
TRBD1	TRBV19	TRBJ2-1	ASHRQGTYNEQF
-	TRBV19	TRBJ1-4	ASSTGGIRNEKLF
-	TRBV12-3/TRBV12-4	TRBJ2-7	ASSLTGAASPY
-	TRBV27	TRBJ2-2	ASSLSLAAGSGELF
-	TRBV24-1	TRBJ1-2	ATSRGSRPYGYT
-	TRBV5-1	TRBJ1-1	ASSLVDMNTEAF
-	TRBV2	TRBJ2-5	ASSETGISQETQY
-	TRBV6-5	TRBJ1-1	ATVWNTEAF
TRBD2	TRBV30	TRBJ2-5	AWSVPRTSGRRTQY
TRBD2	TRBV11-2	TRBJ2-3	ASSPTLAGGSTDTQY
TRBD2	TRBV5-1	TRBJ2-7	ASSFMAGGRAEQY
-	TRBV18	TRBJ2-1	ASSPPLGGASGYNEQF
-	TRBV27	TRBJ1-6	ASRSRGSPLH
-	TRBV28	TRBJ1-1	ASSYQGRTEAF
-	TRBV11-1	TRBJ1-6	ASSLARRSPLH
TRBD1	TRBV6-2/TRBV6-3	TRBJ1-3	ASSSAPGQDGNTIY
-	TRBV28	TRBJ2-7	ASSLWQGHSSYEQY
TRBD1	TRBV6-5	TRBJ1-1	ASSHQGGNTEAF
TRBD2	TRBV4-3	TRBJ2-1	ASSPLGGRAQF
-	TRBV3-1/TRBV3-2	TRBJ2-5	ASSQEIDRPRETQY
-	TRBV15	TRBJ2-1	ATSRVIGRIKNEQF
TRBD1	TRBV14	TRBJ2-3	ASSLDRATDTQY
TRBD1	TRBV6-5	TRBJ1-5	ASSRPGGDNQPQH
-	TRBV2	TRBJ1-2	ASSEGGAGGYT
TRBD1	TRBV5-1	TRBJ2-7	ASSLRTGGNYEQY
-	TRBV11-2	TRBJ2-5	ASSLGAGRETQY